The clone carrying this TCR beta chain was seen only a few times. Its antigen is still unknown. Next came a second PCR, run for about 6 to 12 cycles, which used a sample-barcoded 5' primer along with a J-beta primer mix. TCRdb re-analysed the 5' RACE reads in MiXCR, keeping a single row per CDR3 protein. The data show over 600,000 distinct CDR3 sequences, just over 55% seen once. This sample was taken from a study of blood T cells in healthy people across ages. For the study at large: Capture via template switching afforded approximately one barcoded beta molecule per two T cells. The study, taken as a whole, reports: A strong correlation was seen between TCR beta diversity and naive T cell percentage.

Germline V gene data show CDR1 as DFQATT and CDR2 as SNEGSKA (reference sequence). V shed 3 bases, J shed 7 bases, and the junction held 12 bases outside the gene matches. The CDR3 sequence is 15 residues long. The rearrangement uses TRBV20-1 and TRBJ2-1, with 7 bases lining up with TRBD2. This clonotype was sampled from a middle-aged man in good health. The source material was blood. The CDR3 here is CSASWREGTANEQFF. CDR3 sequence (DNA): TGCAGTGCTAGCTGGAGGGAGGGTACTGCGAATGAGCAGTTCTTC.